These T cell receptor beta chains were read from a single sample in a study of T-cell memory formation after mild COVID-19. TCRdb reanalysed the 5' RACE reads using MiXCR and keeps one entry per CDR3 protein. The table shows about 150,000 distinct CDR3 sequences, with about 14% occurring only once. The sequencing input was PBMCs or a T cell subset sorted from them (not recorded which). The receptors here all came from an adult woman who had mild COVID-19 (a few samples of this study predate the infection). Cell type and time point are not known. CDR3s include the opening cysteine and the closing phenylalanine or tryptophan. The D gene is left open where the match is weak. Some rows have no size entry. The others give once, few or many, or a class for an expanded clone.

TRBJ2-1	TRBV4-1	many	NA	CASSQEVGSSYNEQFF	TGCGCCAGCAGCCAAGAAGTTGGGAGCTCCTACAATGAGCAGTTCTTC
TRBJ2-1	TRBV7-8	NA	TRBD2	CASSLGASGTFNEQFF	TGTGCCAGCAGCTTAGGGGCTAGCGGGACCTTCAATGAGCAGTTCTTC
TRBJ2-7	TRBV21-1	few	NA	CASSKSGSGGRDTYEQYF	TGTGCCAGCAGCAAAAGTGGTAGCGGGGGCCGTGATACCTACGAGCAGTACTTC
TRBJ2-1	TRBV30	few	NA	CAWSYAGTYNEQFF	TGTGCCTGGAGCTATGCGGGGACCTACAATGAGCAGTTCTTC
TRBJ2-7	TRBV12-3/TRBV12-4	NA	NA	CASSLAQTYPSYEQYF	TGTGCCAGCAGTTTAGCGCAGACGTATCCCTCCTACGAGCAGTACTTC
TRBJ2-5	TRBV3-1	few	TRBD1	CASSQGGTGETQYF	TGTGCCAGCAGCCAAGGTGGGACAGGGGAGACCCAGTACTTC
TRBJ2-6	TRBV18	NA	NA	CASSQGNAGANVLTF	TGTGCCAGCTCACAAGGGAACGCTGGGGCCAACGTCCTGACTTTC
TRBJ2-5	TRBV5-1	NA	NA	CASSLAKETQYF	TGCGCCAGCAGCTTGGCCAAAGAGACCCAGTACTTC
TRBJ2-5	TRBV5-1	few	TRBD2	CASGLAGRGETQYF	TGCGCCTCCGGACTAGCGGGGCGGGGAGAGACCCAGTACTTC
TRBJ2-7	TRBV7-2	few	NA	CASSFGALYEQYF	TGTGCCAGCAGCTTCGGGGCGCTCTACGAGCAGTACTTC
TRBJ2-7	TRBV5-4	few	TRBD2	CASSLKLAGNEQYF	TGTGCCAGCAGCTTGAAGCTAGCGGGAAACGAGCAGTACTTC
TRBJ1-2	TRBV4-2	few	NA	CASSQDVISGHLDGYTF	TGTGCCAGCAGCCAAGATGTAATATCGGGGCATCTCGACGGCTACACCTTC
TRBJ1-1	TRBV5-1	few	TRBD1	CASSFESGGRTEAFF	TGCGCCAGCAGCTTCGAATCAGGGGGCCGGACTGAAGCTTTCTTT
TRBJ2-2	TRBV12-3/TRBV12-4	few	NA	CASSLVHPRNTGELFF	TGTGCCAGCAGTTTAGTCCACCCTAGAAACACCGGGGAGCTGTTTTTT
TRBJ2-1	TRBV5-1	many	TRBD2	CASSVGTSGSGEQFF	TGCGCCAGCAGCGTAGGGACTAGCGGGAGTGGAGAGCAGTTCTTC
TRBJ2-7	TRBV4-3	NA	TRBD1	CASSQALDREFYEQYF	TGCGCCAGCAGCCAGGCTTTGGACAGGGAATTCTACGAGCAGTACTTC
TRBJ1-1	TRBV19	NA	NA	CASSIWNTEAFF	TGTGCCAGTAGTATATGGAACACTGAAGCTTTCTTT
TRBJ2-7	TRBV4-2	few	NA	CASSNRIGGAYEQYF	TGTGCCAGCAGCAACCGTATAGGGGGGGCCTACGAGCAGTACTTC
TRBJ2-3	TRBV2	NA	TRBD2	CASSERAGGRTDTQYF	TGTGCCAGCAGTGAGCGAGCGGGGGGGAGGACAGATACGCAGTATTTT
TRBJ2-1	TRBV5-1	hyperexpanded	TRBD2	CASSLAPLAGGYNEQFF	TGCGCCAGCAGCTTGGCCCCCCTAGCGGGGGGTTACAATGAGCAGTTCTTC
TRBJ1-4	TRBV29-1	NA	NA	CSVDSREKLFF	TGCAGCGTTGATTCCCGGGAAAAACTGTTTTTT
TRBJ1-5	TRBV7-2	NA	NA	CASSLQADNQPQHF	TGTGCCAGCAGCTTACAGGCGGATAATCAGCCCCAGCATTTT
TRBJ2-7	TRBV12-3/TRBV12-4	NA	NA	CASSVSTQTYEQYF	TGTGCCAGCAGTGTAAGTACACAGACCTACGAGCAGTACTTC
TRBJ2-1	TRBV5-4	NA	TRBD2	CASSLRTSGNNEQFF	TGTGCCAGCAGCTTGAGGACTAGCGGGAACAATGAGCAGTTCTTC
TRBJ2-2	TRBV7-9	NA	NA	CASSSTGRQESAGELFF	TGTGCCAGCAGCTCCACAGGGCGCCAAGAGAGCGCCGGGGAGCTGTTTTTT
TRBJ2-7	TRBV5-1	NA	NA	CASSPRDSYPTEQYF	TGCGCCAGCAGCCCGCGGGACAGCTATCCTACGGAGCAGTACTTC
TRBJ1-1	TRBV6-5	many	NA	CASSASRLNTEAFF	TGTGCCAGCAGTGCGTCCCGGTTGAACACTGAAGCTTTCTTT
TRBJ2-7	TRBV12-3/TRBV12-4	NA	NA	CASSLGLEGTNEQYF	TGTGCCAGCAGTTTAGGTCTCGAGGGGACGAACGAGCAGTACTTC
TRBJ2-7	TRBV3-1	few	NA	CASSQFSGASYEQYF	TGTGCCAGCAGCCAGTTCTCCGGGGCCTCCTACGAGCAGTACTTC
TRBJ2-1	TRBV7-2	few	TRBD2	CASSLEASGSYNEQFF	TGTGCCAGCAGCTTAGAGGCTAGCGGGTCCTACAATGAGCAGTTCTTC